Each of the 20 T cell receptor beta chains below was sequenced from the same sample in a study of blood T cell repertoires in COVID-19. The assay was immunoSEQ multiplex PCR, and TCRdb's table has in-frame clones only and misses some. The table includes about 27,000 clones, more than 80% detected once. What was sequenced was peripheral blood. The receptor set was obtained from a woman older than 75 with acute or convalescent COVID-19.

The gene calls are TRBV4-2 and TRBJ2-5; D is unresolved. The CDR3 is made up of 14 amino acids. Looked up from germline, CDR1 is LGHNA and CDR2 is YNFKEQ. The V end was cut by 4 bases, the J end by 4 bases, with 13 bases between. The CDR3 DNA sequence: TGTGCCAGCAGCCCAGAACGCTACCCAGAGACCCAGTACTTC. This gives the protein CASSPERYPETQYF.

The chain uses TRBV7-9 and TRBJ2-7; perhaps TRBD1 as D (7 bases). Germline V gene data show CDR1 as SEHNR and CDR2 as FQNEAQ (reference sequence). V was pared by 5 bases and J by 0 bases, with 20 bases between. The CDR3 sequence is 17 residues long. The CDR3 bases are TGTGCCAGCAGCGGGACAGTTGGGGGGACCCCCTCCTACGAGCAGTACTTC. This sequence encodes CASSGTVGGTPSYEQYF. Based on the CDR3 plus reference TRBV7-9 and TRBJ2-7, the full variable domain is DTGVSQNPRHKITKRGQNVTFRCDPISEHNRLYWYRQTLGQGPEFLTYFQNEAQLEKSRLLSDRFSAERPKGSFSTLEIQRTEQGDSAMYLCASSGTVGGTPSYEQYFGPGTRLTVT.

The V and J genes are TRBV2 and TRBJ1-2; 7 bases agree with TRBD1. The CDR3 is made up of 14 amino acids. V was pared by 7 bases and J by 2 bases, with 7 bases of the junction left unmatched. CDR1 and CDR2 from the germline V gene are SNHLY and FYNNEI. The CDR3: CASKRRGPNYGYTF. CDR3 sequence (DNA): TGTGCCAGCAAACGGAGGGGGCCGAACTATGGCTACACCTTC. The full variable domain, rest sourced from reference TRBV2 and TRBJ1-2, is EPEVTQTPSHQVTQMGQEVILRCVPISNHLYFYWYRQILGQKVEFLVSFYNNEISEKSEIFDDQFSVERPDGSNFTLKIRSTKLEDSAMYFCASKRRGPNYGYTFGSGTRLTVV.

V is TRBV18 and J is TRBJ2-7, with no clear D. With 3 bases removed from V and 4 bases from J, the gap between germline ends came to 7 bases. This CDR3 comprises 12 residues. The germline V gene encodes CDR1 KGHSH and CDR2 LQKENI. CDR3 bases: TGTGCCAGCTCACCCTTGGCTTACGAGCAGTACTTC. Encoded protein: CASSPLAYEQYF.

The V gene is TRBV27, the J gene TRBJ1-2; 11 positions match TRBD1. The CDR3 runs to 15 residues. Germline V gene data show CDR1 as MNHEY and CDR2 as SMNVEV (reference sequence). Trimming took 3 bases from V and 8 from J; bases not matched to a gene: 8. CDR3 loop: CASSFRDRGVAGYTF. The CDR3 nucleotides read TGTGCCAGCAGTTTTAGGGACAGGGGGGTCGCAGGCTACACCTTC.

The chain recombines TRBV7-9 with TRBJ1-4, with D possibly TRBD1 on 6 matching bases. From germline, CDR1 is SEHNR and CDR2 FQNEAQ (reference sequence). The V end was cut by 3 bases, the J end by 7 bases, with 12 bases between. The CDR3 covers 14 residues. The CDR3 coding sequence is TGTGCCAGCAGCTTCCGGGACAACGGTGAAAAACTGTTTTTT. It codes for CASSFRDNGEKLFF.

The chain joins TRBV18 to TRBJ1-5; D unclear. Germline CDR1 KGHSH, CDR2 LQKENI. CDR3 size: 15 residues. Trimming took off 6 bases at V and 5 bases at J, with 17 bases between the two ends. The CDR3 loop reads CASSGDAGSDQPQHF. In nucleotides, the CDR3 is TGTGCCAGCTCGGGCGACGCGGGGTCAGATCAGCCCCAGCATTTT.

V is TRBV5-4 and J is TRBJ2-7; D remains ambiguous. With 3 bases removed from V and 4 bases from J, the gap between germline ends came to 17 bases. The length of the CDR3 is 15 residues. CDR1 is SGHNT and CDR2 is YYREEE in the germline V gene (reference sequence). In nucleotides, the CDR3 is TGTGCCAGCAGCTCATATTCGAAGAGATTTTACGAGCAGTACTTC. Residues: CASSSYSKRFYEQYF.

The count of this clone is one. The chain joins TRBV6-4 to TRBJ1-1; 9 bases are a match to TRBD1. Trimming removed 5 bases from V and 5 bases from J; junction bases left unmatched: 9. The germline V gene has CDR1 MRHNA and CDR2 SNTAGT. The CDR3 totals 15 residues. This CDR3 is CASSLVPGQGTEAFF. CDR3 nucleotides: TGTGCCAGCAGTCTAGTCCCGGGACAGGGAACTGAAGCTTTCTTT.

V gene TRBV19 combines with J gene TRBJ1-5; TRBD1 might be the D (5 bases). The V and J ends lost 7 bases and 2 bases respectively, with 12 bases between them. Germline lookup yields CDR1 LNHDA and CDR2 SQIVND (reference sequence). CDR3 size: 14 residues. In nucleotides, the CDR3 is TGTGCCAGTACTCAATTACAGGGCAATCAGCCCCAGCATTTT. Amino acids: CASTQLQGNQPQHF. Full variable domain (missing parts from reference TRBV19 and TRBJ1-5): DGGITQSPKYLFRKEGQNVTLSCEQNLNHDAMYWYRQDPGQGLRLIYYSQIVNDFQKGDIAEGYSVSREKKESFPLTVTSAQKNPTAFYLCASTQLQGNQPQHFGDGTRLSIL.

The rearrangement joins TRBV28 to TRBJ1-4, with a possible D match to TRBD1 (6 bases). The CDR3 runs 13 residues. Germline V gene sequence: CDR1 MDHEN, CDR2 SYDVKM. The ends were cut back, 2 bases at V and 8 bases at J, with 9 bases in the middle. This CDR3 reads CASSLGTLEKLFF. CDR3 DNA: TGTGCCAGCAGTTTAGGGACACTAGAAAAACTGTTTTTT.

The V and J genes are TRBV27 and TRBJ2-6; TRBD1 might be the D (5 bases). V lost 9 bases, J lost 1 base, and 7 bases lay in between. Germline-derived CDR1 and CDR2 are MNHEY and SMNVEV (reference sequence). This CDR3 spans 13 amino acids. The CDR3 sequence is CASRGSGANVLTF. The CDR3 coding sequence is TGTGCCAGTAGGGGTTCTGGGGCCAACGTCCTGACTTTC.

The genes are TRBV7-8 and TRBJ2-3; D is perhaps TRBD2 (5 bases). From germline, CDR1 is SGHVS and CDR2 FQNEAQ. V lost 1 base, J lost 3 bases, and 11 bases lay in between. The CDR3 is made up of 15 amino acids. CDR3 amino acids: CASSLVPTGTDTQYF. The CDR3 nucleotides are TGTGCCAGCAGCTTAGTTCCGACGGGAACAGATACGCAGTATTTT.

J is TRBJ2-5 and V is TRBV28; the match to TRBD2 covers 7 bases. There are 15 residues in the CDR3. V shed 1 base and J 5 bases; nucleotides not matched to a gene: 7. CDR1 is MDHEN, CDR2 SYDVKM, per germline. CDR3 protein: CASSLLGGELETQYF. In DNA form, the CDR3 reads TGTGCCAGCAGTTTATTGGGGGGGGAGCTTGAGACCCAGTACTTC. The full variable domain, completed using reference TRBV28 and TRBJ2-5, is DVKVTQSSRYLVKRTGEKVFLECVQDMDHENMFWYRQDPGLGLRLIYFSYDVKMKEKGDIPEGYSVSREKKERFSLILESASTNQTSMYLCASSLLGGELETQYFGPGTRLLVL.

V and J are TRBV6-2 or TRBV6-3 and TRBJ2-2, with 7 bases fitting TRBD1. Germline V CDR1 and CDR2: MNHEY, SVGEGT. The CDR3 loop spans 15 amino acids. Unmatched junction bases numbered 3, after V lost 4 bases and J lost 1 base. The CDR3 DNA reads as TGTGCCAGCAGTTCGGGACAGATGAACACCGGGGAGCTGTTTTTT. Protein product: CASSSGQMNTGELFF.

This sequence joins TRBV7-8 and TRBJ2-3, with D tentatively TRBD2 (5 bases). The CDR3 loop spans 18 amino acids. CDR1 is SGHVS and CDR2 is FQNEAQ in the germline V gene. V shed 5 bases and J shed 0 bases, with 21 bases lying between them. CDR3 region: CASSPWASYPTSTDTQYF. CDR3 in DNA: TGTGCCAGCAGCCCCTGGGCTAGCTATCCTACTAGCACAGATACGCAGTATTTT.

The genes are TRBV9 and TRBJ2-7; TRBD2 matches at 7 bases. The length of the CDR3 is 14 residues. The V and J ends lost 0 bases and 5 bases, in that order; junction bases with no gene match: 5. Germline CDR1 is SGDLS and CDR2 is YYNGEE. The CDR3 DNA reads TGTGCCAGCAGCGTAGCGTCGGGAGGCGACGAGCAGTACTTC. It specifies CASSVASGGDEQYF.

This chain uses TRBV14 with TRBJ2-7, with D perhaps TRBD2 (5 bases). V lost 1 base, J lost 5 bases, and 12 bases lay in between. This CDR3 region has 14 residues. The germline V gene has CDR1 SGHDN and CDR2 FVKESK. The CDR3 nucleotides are TGTGCCAGCAGCCAAGTTGCTAGCCGGCACGAGCAGTACTTC. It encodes CASSQVASRHEQYF.

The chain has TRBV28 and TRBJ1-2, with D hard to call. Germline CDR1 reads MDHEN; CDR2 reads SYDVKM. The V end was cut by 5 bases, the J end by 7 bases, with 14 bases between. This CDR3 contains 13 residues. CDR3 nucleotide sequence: TGTGCCAGCAGTCCACGACAAGATACTGGCTACACCTTC. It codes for CASSPRQDTGYTF.

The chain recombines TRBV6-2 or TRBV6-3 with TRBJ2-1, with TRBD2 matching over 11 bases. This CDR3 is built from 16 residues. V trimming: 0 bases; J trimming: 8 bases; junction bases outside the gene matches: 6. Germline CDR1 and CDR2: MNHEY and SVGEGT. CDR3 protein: CASSYSGASGGYEQFF. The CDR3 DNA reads TGTGCCAGCAGTTACTCAGGCGCTAGCGGGGGGTATGAGCAGTTCTTC.